This T cell receptor beta chain was sequenced for a study of response to subunit inactivated influenza vaccine. Study-wide results and limits: That few new T cells are recruited by each seasonal influenza vaccination was the authors' suggestion.

TCRdb processed the RT-PCR reads anew with MiXCR; each CDR3 protein has one entry. Of around 470,000 distinct CDR3 sequences listed, around 7.9% were seen once; the top ten hold around 13%. Germline CDR1 and CDR2: SGHRS and YFSETQ. Trimming took 5 bases from V and 5 from J, leaving 20 bases between them. The CDR3 sequence is 15 residues long. Only a few counts were recorded for this clonotype. Its antigen is currently unknown. The source material was PBMCs from blood, sampled roughly 24 months after vaccination. This chain joins TRBV5-1 and TRBJ2-7, with D perhaps TRBD1 (6 bases). The clonotype originates from a man aged 45-69 years who received an inactivated influenza vaccine. This CDR3 is CASSPGQPRTHEQYF. CDR3 nucleotide sequence: TGCGCCAGCAGTCCCGGACAGCCACGCACCCACGAGCAGTACTTC.